The sequence of this T cell receptor (beta chain) was determined in a study of blood T cell repertoires in COVID-19. Original processing methods: Scientists estimated how many nucleated cells there were by amplifying reference gene primers. Using immunoSEQ multiplex PCR, the repertoire was profiled, and TCRdb retains in-frame clones only, with some absent. V, J and clone size reflect that table, while D and trimming were determined from the DNA. Altogether more than 150,000 clones are present, roughly nine tenths being singletons, with the ten largest covering around 2.3%. V gave up 1 base and J gave up 0 bases, with 10 bases separating them. Germline CDR1 reads LNHDA; CDR2 reads SQIVND (reference sequence). There are 15 residues in the CDR3.

The TCR originated in a man aged 65 to 79 with active or convalescent COVID-19. The chain recombines TRBV19 with TRBJ2-7; D may be TRBD2 (5 bases). Sequencing was performed on peripheral blood. The CDR3 nucleotides are TGTGCCAGTAGTATAGGTGGGAGTCCCTCCTACGAGCAGTACTTC. Protein sequence: CASSIGGSPSYEQYF.